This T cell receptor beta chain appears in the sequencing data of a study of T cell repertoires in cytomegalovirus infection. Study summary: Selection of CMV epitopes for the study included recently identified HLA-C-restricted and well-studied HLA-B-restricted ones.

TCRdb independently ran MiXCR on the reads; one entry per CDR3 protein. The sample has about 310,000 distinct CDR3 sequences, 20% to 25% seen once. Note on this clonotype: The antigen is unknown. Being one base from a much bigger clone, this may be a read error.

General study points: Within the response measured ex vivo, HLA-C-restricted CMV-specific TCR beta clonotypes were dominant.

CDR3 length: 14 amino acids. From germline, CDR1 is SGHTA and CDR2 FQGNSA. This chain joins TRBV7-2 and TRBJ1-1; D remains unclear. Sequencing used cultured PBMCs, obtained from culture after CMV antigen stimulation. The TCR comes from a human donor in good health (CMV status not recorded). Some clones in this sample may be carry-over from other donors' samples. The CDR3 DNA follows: TGTGCCAGCAGCTTATCGATAAGAAACACTGAAACTTTCTTT. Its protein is CASSLSIRNTETFF.